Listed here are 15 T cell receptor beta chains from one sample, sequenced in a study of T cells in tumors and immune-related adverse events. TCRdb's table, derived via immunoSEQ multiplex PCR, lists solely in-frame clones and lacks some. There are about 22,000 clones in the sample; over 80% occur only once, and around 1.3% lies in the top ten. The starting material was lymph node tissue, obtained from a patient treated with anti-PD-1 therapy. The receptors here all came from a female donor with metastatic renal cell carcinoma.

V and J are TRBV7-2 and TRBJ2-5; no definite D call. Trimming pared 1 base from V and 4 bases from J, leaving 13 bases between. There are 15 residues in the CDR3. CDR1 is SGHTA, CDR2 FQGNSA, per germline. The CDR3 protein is CASSLVQEFIETQYF. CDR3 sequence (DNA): TGTGCCAGCAGCTTAGTGCAGGAGTTTATAGAGACCCAGTACTTC.

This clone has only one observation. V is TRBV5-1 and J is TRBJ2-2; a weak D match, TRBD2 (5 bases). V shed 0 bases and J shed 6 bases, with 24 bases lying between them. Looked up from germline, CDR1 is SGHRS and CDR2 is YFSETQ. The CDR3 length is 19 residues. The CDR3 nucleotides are TGCGCCAGCAGCTTGGCCCGTGGAGGTGCCATGTTGGAGGCCGGGGAGCTGTTTTTT. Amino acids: CASSLARGGAMLEAGELFF.

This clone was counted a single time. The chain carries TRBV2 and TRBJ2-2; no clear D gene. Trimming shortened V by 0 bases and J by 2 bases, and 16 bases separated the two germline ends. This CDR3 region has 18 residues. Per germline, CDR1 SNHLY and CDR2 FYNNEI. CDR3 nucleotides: TGTGCCAGCAGTGAAGCGGCCCGGGTGGGCACTAACACCGGGGAGCTGTTTTTT. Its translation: CASSEAARVGTNTGELFF.

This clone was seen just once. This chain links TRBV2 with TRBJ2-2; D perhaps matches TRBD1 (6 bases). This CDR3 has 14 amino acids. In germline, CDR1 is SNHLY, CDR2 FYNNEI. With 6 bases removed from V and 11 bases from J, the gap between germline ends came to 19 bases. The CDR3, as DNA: TGTGCCAGCAGGTCATGGACAGCCGGTCGCGAGCTGTTTTTT. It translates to CASRSWTAGRELFF. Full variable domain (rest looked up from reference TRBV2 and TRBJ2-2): EPEVTQTPSHQVTQMGQEVILRCVPISNHLYFYWYRQILGQKVEFLVSFYNNEISEKSEIFDDQFSVERPDGSNFTLKIRSTKLEDSAMYFCASRSWTAGRELFFGEGSRLTVL.

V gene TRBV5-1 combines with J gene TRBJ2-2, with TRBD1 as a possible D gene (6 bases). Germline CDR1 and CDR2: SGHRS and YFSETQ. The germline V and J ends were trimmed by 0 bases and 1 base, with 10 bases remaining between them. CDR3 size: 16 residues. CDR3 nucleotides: TGCGCCAGCAGCTTGGCTGGACAGCAGAACACCGGGGAGCTGTTTTTT. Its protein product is CASSLAGQQNTGELFF.

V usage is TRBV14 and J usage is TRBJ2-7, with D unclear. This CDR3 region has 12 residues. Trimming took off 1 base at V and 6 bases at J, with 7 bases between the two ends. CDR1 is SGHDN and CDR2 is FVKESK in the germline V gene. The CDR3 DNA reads TGTGCCAGCAGCCAAGTGGGATTCGAGCAGTACTTC. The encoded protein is CASSQVGFEQYF.

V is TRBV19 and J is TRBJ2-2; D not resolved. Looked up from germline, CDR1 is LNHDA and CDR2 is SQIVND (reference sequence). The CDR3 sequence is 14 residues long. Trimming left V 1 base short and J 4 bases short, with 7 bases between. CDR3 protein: CASSIGQTTGELFF. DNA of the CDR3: TGTGCCAGTAGTATAGGCCAGACCACCGGGGAGCTGTTTTTT.

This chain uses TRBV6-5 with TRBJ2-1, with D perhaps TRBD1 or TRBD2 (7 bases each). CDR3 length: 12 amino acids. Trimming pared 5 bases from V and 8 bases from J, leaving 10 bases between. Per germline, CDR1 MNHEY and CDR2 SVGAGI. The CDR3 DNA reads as TGTGCCAGCAGTCAGGGGGGGGATGAGCAGTTCTTC. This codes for CASSQGGDEQFF.

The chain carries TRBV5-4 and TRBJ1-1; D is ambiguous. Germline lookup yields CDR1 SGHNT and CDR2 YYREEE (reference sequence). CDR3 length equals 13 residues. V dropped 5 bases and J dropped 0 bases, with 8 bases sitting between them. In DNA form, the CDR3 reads TGTGCCAGCAGAGAGACGGTGAACACTGAAGCTTTCTTT. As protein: CASRETVNTEAFF. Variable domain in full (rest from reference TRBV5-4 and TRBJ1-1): ETGVTQSPTHLIKTRGQQVTLRCSSQSGHNTVSWYQQALGQGPQFIFQYYREEENGRGNFPPRFSGLQFPNYSSELNVNALELDDSALYLCASRETVNTEAFFGQGTRLTVV.

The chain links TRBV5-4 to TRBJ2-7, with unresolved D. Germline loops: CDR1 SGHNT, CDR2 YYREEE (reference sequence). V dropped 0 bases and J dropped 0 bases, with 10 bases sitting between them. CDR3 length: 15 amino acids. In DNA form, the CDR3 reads TGTGCCAGCAGCTTGGATCTAGGTTTCTCCTACGAGCAGTACTTC. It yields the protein CASSLDLGFSYEQYF.

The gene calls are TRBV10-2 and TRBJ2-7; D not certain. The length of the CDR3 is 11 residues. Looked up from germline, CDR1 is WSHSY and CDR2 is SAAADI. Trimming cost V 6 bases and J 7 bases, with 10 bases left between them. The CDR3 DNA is TGCGCCAGCAGCTATGAGAGGGAGCAGTACTTC. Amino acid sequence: CASSYEREQYF.

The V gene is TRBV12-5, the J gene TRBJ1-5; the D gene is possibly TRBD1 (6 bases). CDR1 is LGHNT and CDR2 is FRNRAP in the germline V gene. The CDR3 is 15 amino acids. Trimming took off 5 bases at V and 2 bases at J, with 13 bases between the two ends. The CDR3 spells CASGKGGMGNQPQHF. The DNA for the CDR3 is TGTGCTAGTGGTAAAGGGGGGATGGGCAATCAGCCCCAGCATTTT.

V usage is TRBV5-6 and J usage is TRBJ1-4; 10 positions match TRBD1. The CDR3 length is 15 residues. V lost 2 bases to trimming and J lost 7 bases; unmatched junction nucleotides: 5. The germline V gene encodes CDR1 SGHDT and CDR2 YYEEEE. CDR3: CASSFTGQGFEKLFF. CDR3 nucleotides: TGTGCCAGCAGCTTTACGGGACAGGGGTTTGAAAAACTGTTTTTT.

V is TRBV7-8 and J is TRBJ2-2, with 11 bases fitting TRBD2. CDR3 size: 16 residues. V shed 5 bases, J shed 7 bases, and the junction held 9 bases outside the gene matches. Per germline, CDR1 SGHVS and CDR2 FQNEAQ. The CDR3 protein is CASSRIAGGLYGELFF. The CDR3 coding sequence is TGTGCCAGCAGCCGCATAGCGGGGGGGCTTTACGGGGAGCTGTTTTTT.

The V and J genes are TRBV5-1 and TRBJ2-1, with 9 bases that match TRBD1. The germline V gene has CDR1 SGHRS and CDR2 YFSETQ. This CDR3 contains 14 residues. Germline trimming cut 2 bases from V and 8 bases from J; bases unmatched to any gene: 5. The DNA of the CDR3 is TGCGCCAGCAGCTTTCGACAGGGGGTCGATGAGCAGTTCTTC. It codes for CASSFRQGVDEQFF.